A single sample gave rise to the 11 T cell receptor beta chains below, sequenced in a study of blood T cell repertoires in COVID-19. Here immunoSEQ multiplex PCR was the method, and the copy in TCRdb shows in-frame clones only, minus some. The data hold 25,000 to 35,000 clones, with 65% to 70% observed a single time. Sequencing input: peripheral blood. Receptor source: a human donor in a cohort sampled during active COVID-19.

V is TRBV19 and J is TRBJ2-5, with D maybe TRBD1 (5 bases). The CDR3 is 12 amino acids. Germline V gives CDR1 LNHDA, CDR2 SQIVND (reference sequence). V lost 10 bases and J lost 2, with 11 bases in between. CDR3: CATGRDQETQYF. The CDR3 DNA is TGTGCCACCGGCAGGGATCAAGAGACCCAGTACTTC.

The CDR3 sequence: CASSPRAGPTYEQYF. The CDR3 nucleotides read TGTGCCAGCAGTCCCAGGGCAGGGCCGACCTACGAGCAGTACTTC. The V and J genes are TRBV27 and TRBJ2-7, with D possibly being TRBD1 (5 bases). The CDR3 totals 15 residues. V lost 5 bases to trimming and J lost 2 bases, with 16 bases between them. Germline CDR1 is MNHEY and CDR2 is SMNVEV (reference sequence).

This clone was recorded a few times. The chain links TRBV3-1 (or the pseudogene TRBV3-2) to TRBJ2-7, with a possible D match to TRBD2 (5 bases). Trimming removed 2 bases from V and 2 bases from J, with 10 bases in between. Looked up from germline, CDR1 is LGHDT and CDR2 is YNNKEL (reference sequence). This CDR3 is built from 14 residues. This CDR3 reads CASSQNRRAYEQYF. CDR3 bases: TGTGCCAGCAGCCAAAATCGGCGGGCCTACGAGCAGTACTTC.

The chain recombines TRBV7-2 with TRBJ1-4, with unresolved D. Germline CDR1 and CDR2: SGHTA and FQGNSA. The CDR3 sequence is 15 residues long. Trimming shortened V by 2 bases and J by 3 bases, and 10 bases separated the two germline ends. CDR3 in DNA: TGTGCCAGCAGCTTATTGCCGGGTGCTAATGAAAAACTGTTTTTT. This translates into CASSLLPGANEKLFF.

This clone was seen a handful of times. The chain couples TRBV7-3 to TRBJ1-2, with 10 bases lining up with TRBD1. The germline CDR1 and CDR2 sequences are SGHTA and FQGTGA. Trimming removed 5 bases from V and 3 bases from J; junction bases left unmatched: 3. The CDR3 length is 14 residues. In DNA, the CDR3 is TGTGCCAGCAGCCCCGGGACAGGGGACTATGGCTACACCTTC. Translating gives CASSPGTGDYGYTF. Full variable domain (remainder filled in from reference TRBV7-3 and TRBJ1-2): GAGVSQTPSNKVTEKGKYVELRCDPISGHTALYWYRQSLGQGPEFLIYFQGTGAADDSGLPNDRFFAVRPEGSVSTLKIQRTERGDSAVYLCASSPGTGDYGYTFGSGTRLTVV.

This clone was detected only a few times. The V and J genes are TRBV3-1 (or the pseudogene TRBV3-2) and TRBJ1-3, with D unclear. Trimming shortened V by 4 bases and J by 0 bases, and 10 bases separated the two germline ends. Looked up from germline, CDR1 is LGHDT and CDR2 is YNNKEL (reference sequence). The length of the CDR3 is 15 residues. This chain's CDR3 is CASSRATFSGNTIYF. CDR3 coding DNA: TGTGCCAGCAGCCGCGCCACCTTCTCTGGAAACACCATATATTTT.

The rearrangement uses TRBV9 and TRBJ1-1, with D hard to call. The CDR3 has 14 residues. Per the germline V gene, CDR1 is SGDLS and CDR2 is YYNGEE. Trimming took 0 bases from V and 4 from J, leaving 10 bases between them. The DNA for the CDR3 is TGTGCCAGCAGCGTAGACGGGGAAACCACTGAAGCTTTCTTT. It is translated as CASSVDGETTEAFF. Combining the CDR3 with reference TRBV9 and TRBJ1-1 gives the whole variable domain DSGVTQTPKHLITATGQRVTLRCSPRSGDLSVYWYQQSLDQGLQFLIQYYNGEERAKGNILERFSAQQFPDLHSELNLSSLELGDSALYFCASSVDGETTEAFFGQGTRLTVV.

The CDR3 reads CASRQGWDTEAFF. In DNA, the CDR3 is TGTGCCAGCAGACAGGGTTGGGACACTGAAGCTTTCTTT. This chain joins TRBV6-6 and TRBJ1-1; D perhaps matches TRBD1 (6 bases). The CDR3 has 13 amino acids. V was trimmed by 6 bases and J by 3 bases, leaving 11 bases between them. The germline V gene encodes CDR1 MNHNY and CDR2 SVGAGI (reference sequence).

The rearrangement uses TRBV7-9 and TRBJ1-1, with 7 bases lining up with TRBD1. Germline-derived CDR1 and CDR2 are SEHNR and FQNEAQ (reference sequence). The CDR3 covers 15 residues. With 3 bases clipped from V and 1 base from J, the junction kept 5 bases outside the gene matches. The CDR3: CASSFGQVRNTEAFF. The CDR3 DNA is TGTGCCAGCAGCTTTGGACAGGTCCGGAACACTGAAGCTTTCTTT.

V is TRBV27 and J is TRBJ2-6; D might be TRBD2 (5 bases). The germline gives CDR1 MNHEY, CDR2 SMNVEV (reference sequence). Trimming took 4 bases from V and 0 from J, leaving 10 bases between them. The CDR3 is 16 residues long. CDR3 sequence: CASSSTGSSGANVLTF. CDR3 nucleotides: TGTGCCAGCAGTTCCACGGGGAGCTCTGGGGCCAACGTCCTGACTTTC.

This sequence joins TRBV3-1 (or the pseudogene TRBV3-2) and TRBJ2-5; perhaps TRBD1 as D (5 bases). This CDR3 has 13 residues. Germline CDR1 reads LGHDT; CDR2 reads YNNKEL (reference sequence). V gave up 0 bases and J gave up 3 bases, with 5 bases separating them. CDR3 sequence: CASSQDREETQYF. CDR3 in DNA: TGTGCCAGCAGCCAAGACAGGGAAGAGACCCAGTACTTC.